The 4 T cell receptor beta chains presented below share a single source sample, sequenced in a study of T cell repertoires in cytomegalovirus infection. The antigens for these receptors are not known. TCRdb passed the reads through MiXCR, listing each CDR3 protein once. The sample has about 340,000 distinct CDR3 sequences, just under 30% seen once; the top ten hold about 20%. The sample in question was cultured PBMCs, obtained from culture after CMV antigen stimulation. These TCRs come from a human donor in good health (CMV status not recorded). Some clones in this sample may be carry-over from other donors' samples.

This clonotype was counted between two and nine times. As DNA, the CDR3 is TGTGCCAGCAGTCTTGATCGGGGAGGCGGTTCCGAGCAGTACTTC. It is translated as CASSLDRGGGSEQYF. The chain joins TRBV2 to TRBJ2-7; D might be TRBD2 (6 bases). The CDR3 runs to 15 residues. CDR1 and CDR2 from the germline V gene are SNHLY and FYNNEI. V lost 5 bases and J 6 bases, leaving 20 bases between the germline ends.

CDR3 sequence: CASSIPTGSSYNSPLHF. The CDR3 coding sequence is TGTGCCAGTAGTATCCCGACGGGGAGCTCCTATAATTCACCCCTCCACTTT. This chain links TRBV19 with TRBJ1-6; no firm D call. This CDR3 is built from 17 residues. Per germline, CDR1 LNHDA and CDR2 SQIVND (reference sequence). V gave up 3 bases and J gave up 0 bases, with 12 bases separating them.

This clonotype appeared a few times. The V call is TRBV27, the J call TRBJ2-7; no definite D call. Trimming pared 2 bases from V and 0 bases from J, leaving 11 bases between. The CDR3 has 15 amino acids. Germline assignment: CDR1 MNHEY and CDR2 SMNVEV (reference sequence). The CDR3: CASSLNGVGSYEQYF. CDR3 nucleotides: TGTGCCAGCAGTTTAAATGGCGTAGGCTCCTACGAGCAGTACTTC.

This clonotype was detected a few times. The chain combines TRBV12-3 or TRBV12-4 with TRBJ1-1, with 7 positions matching TRBD1. The CDR3 runs to 15 residues. With V trimmed by 6 bases and J by 5 bases, 12 bases remained unmatched. The DNA of the CDR3 is TGTGCCAGCAGACTCCCGACAGGGAGATATACTGAAGCTTTCTTT. Translation gives CASRLPTGRYTEAFF.